This is a list of T cell receptor beta chains from one sample in a study of regulatory T cells in long-lasting Graves disease. TCRdb recomputed calls from the multiplex PCR reads with MiXCR, one row per CDR3 protein. This sample has 450,000 to 650,000 distinct CDR3 sequences, with 15% to 20% found just once. This sample also appeared in a second study, on T cells in Graves' hyperthyroidism and ophthalmopathy.

Sequences were derived from peripheral blood mononuclear cells (PBMCs), sampled at new diagnosis, from a patient treated with antithyroid drugs. These receptors all come from a woman between 40 and 65 years old with Graves disease. Each CDR3 is given with its conserved first and last residue. A D gene is named only where the DNA matches it firmly. Clone size is shown for a subset of rows, as once, few, many or a class of expanded clone.

V gene: TRBV11-2
D gene: NA
J gene: TRBJ2-3
clone size: NA
CDR3 DNA: TGTGCCAGCGCTGGGAGTCGGGCAGATACGCAGTATTTT
CDR3 protein: CASAGSRADTQYF

V gene: TRBV7-7
D gene: NA
J gene: TRBJ2-2
clone size: NA
CDR3 DNA: TGTGCTAGCAGCTTTACCGTGACGGCCCCAGGCACCGGGGAGCTGTTTTTT
CDR3 protein: CASSFTVTAPGTGELFF

V gene: TRBV18
D gene: NA
J gene: TRBJ1-5
clone size: NA
CDR3 DNA: TGTGCCAGCTCAGCCGAATTCGGCAATCAGCCCCAGCATTTT
CDR3 protein: CASSAEFGNQPQHF

V gene: TRBV29-1
D gene: NA
J gene: TRBJ1-5
clone size: few
CDR3 DNA: TGCAGCGTTGTTCAAGGGGATAGCAATCAGCCCCAGCATTTT
CDR3 protein: CSVVQGDSNQPQHF

V gene: TRBV28
D gene: NA
J gene: TRBJ1-1
clone size: many
CDR3 DNA: TGTGCCAGCAGATTGGCGCAGGCTGAAGCTTTCTTT
CDR3 protein: CASRLAQAEAFF

V gene: TRBV11-3
D gene: TRBD2
J gene: TRBJ2-1
clone size: many
CDR3 DNA: TGCGCCAGCAGCAGCGGGGGGGCCCCCTACAATGAGCAGTTCTTC
CDR3 protein: CASSSGGAPYNEQFF

V gene: TRBV28
D gene: TRBD1
J gene: TRBJ1-2
clone size: NA
CDR3 DNA: TGTGCCAGCAGCTCCTGGACAGGGGGTGGCTACACCTTC
CDR3 protein: CASSSWTGGGYTF

V gene: TRBV11-3
D gene: TRBD2
J gene: TRBJ2-5
clone size: many
CDR3 DNA: TGTGCCAGCAGCGAGACTAGCGGGGTTTGGGGAGAGACCCAGTACTTC
CDR3 protein: CASSETSGVWGETQYF

V gene: TRBV7-8
D gene: NA
J gene: TRBJ1-2
clone size: many
CDR3 DNA: TGTGCCAGCAGCTTTAAAGTCATCGGACCGAACTATGGCTACACCTTC
CDR3 protein: CASSFKVIGPNYGYTF

V gene: TRBV5-1
D gene: NA
J gene: TRBJ1-4
clone size: many
CDR3 DNA: TGCGCCAGCAGCTTGGGTAGAACTAATGAAAAACTGTTTTTT
CDR3 protein: CASSLGRTNEKLFF

V gene: TRBV29-1
D gene: TRBD1
J gene: TRBJ2-2
clone size: few
CDR3 DNA: TGCAGCGGGGGGACAGGAGTTAACACCGGGGAGCTGTTTTTT
CDR3 protein: CSGGTGVNTGELFF

V gene: TRBV3-1
D gene: TRBD1
J gene: TRBJ1-1
clone size: many
CDR3 DNA: TGTGCCAGCAGCCTTTCAGGGGGCCGAGGCACTGAAGCTTTCTTT
CDR3 protein: CASSLSGGRGTEAFF

V gene: TRBV2
D gene: NA
J gene: TRBJ2-1
clone size: few
CDR3 DNA: TGTGCCAGCAGGAAAATGGGTAATGAGCAGTTCTTC
CDR3 protein: CASRKMGNEQFF

V gene: TRBV20-1
D gene: TRBD2
J gene: TRBJ2-7
clone size: NA
CDR3 DNA: TGCAGTGCTACCCAGGGTAGCGGGGGATACGAGCAGTACTTC
CDR3 protein: CSATQGSGGYEQYF

V gene: TRBV7-8
D gene: NA
J gene: TRBJ2-1
clone size: many
CDR3 DNA: TGTGCCAGCAGCTTCCTTCGGACACCGAATGAGCAGTTCTTC
CDR3 protein: CASSFLRTPNEQFF

V gene: TRBV5-1
D gene: TRBD1
J gene: TRBJ1-1
clone size: many
CDR3 DNA: TGTGCCAGCAGCTTAGGACAGGGGAGCAACACTGAAGCTTTCTTT
CDR3 protein: CASSLGQGSNTEAFF

V gene: TRBV13
D gene: NA
J gene: TRBJ2-7
clone size: NA
CDR3 DNA: TGTGCCAGCAGCTTAGGCCCCACCTACTACGAGCAGTACTTC
CDR3 protein: CASSLGPTYYEQYF

V gene: TRBV4-1
D gene: NA
J gene: TRBJ1-5
clone size: few
CDR3 DNA: TGCGCCAGCAGCCTAGGGGTAGGGGTGGGGCAGCCCCAGCATTTT
CDR3 protein: CASSLGVGVGQPQHF

V gene: TRBV12-3/TRBV12-4
D gene: TRBD2
J gene: TRBJ2-1
clone size: many
CDR3 DNA: TGTGCCAGCAGTTTAAGTGGGGGACTAGCTAGAAATGAGCAGTTCTTC
CDR3 protein: CASSLSGGLARNEQFF

V gene: TRBV7-3
D gene: TRBD2
J gene: TRBJ2-1
clone size: NA
CDR3 DNA: TGTGCCAGCAGCTCTGGGACTAGCGCGGATGAGCAGTTCTTC
CDR3 protein: CASSSGTSADEQFF

V gene: TRBV7-3
D gene: NA
J gene: TRBJ2-1
clone size: NA
CDR3 DNA: TGTGCCAGCAGCTTACGGGCGGCGGATACGTACAATGAGCAGTTCTTC
CDR3 protein: CASSLRAADTYNEQFF

V gene: TRBV12-3/TRBV12-4
D gene: TRBD2
J gene: TRBJ2-1
clone size: many
CDR3 DNA: TGTGCCAGCAGGCTTAGCGGGGTGGACAATGAGCAGTTCTTC
CDR3 protein: CASRLSGVDNEQFF

V gene: TRBV6-9
D gene: NA
J gene: TRBJ1-1
clone size: few
CDR3 DNA: TGTGCCAGCAGTTACTCGAACCGGAACACTGAAGCTTTCTTT
CDR3 protein: CASSYSNRNTEAFF

V gene: TRBV5-1
D gene: TRBD2
J gene: TRBJ2-1
clone size: many
CDR3 DNA: TGCGCCAGCAGCATCGGACTAGCGGGGGCGTACAATGAGCAGTTCTTC
CDR3 protein: CASSIGLAGAYNEQFF

V gene: TRBV2
D gene: NA
J gene: TRBJ1-2
clone size: many
CDR3 DNA: TGTGCCAGCAGGCTTCTTTCCCGGGGGACGCCCGAGGGCTACACCTTC
CDR3 protein: CASRLLSRGTPEGYTF

V gene: TRBV6-1
D gene: NA
J gene: TRBJ1-2
clone size: many
CDR3 DNA: TGTGCCAGCAGCGGGGGCTGGAACTATGGCTACACCTTC
CDR3 protein: CASSGGWNYGYTF

V gene: TRBV3-1
D gene: TRBD1
J gene: TRBJ2-7
clone size: many
CDR3 DNA: TGTGCCAGCAGCCAAGGGATCACAGGGGGCTACGAGCAGTACTTC
CDR3 protein: CASSQGITGGYEQYF

V gene: TRBV5-1
D gene: TRBD1
J gene: TRBJ1-3
clone size: many
CDR3 DNA: TGCGCCAGCAGCCCGGGACAGGGTGCTGACACCATATATTTT
CDR3 protein: CASSPGQGADTIYF

V gene: TRBV28
D gene: NA
J gene: TRBJ1-3
clone size: few
CDR3 DNA: TGTGCCTCTAGACAGGCCTTGTCTGGAAACACCATATATTTT
CDR3 protein: CASRQALSGNTIYF

V gene: TRBV12-3/TRBV12-4
D gene: TRBD1
J gene: TRBJ2-5
clone size: NA
CDR3 DNA: TGTGCCAGCAGTTTATCGACAGGGTGGGGTACCCAGTACTTC
CDR3 protein: CASSLSTGWGTQYF

V gene: TRBV19
D gene: NA
J gene: TRBJ2-2
clone size: few
CDR3 DNA: TGTGCCAGTAGTATTACGAGCTCGGCAGGGTACACCGGGGAGCTGTTTTTT
CDR3 protein: CASSITSSAGYTGELFF

V gene: TRBV5-6
D gene: NA
J gene: TRBJ1-4
clone size: many
CDR3 DNA: TGTGCCAGCAGCTTGCTTGATAATGAAAAACTGTTTTTT
CDR3 protein: CASSLLDNEKLFF

V gene: TRBV30
D gene: NA
J gene: TRBJ1-3
clone size: few
CDR3 DNA: TGTGCCTGGAGTGTAGGAGGGCCTGGAAACACCATATATTTT
CDR3 protein: CAWSVGGPGNTIYF

V gene: TRBV7-9
D gene: TRBD2
J gene: TRBJ2-7
clone size: NA
CDR3 DNA: TGTGCCAGCAGGGGGGGGACCTCCTACGAGCAGTACTTC
CDR3 protein: CASRGGTSYEQYF

V gene: TRBV20-1
D gene: TRBD2
J gene: TRBJ2-1
clone size: NA
CDR3 DNA: TGCAGTGGGATCCATAGCGGGGGGGCCGGGGAGCAGTTCTTC
CDR3 protein: CSGIHSGGAGEQFF

V gene: TRBV12-3/TRBV12-4
D gene: NA
J gene: TRBJ1-6
clone size: many
CDR3 DNA: TGTGCCAGCAGCAGCTCCTATAATTCACCCCTCCACTTT
CDR3 protein: CASSSSYNSPLHF

V gene: TRBV12-3/TRBV12-4
D gene: NA
J gene: TRBJ1-5
clone size: many
CDR3 DNA: TGTGCCAGCAGCTCGATTGCCCAAGATCAGCCCCAGCATTTT
CDR3 protein: CASSSIAQDQPQHF

V gene: TRBV5-1
D gene: TRBD1
J gene: TRBJ1-4
clone size: NA
CDR3 DNA: TGCGCCAGCAGTTCCGGACAGGAATTCTATGCAACTAATGAAAAACTGTTTTTT
CDR3 protein: CASSSGQEFYATNEKLFF

V gene: TRBV20-1
D gene: NA
J gene: TRBJ1-2
clone size: many
CDR3 DNA: TGCAGTGCTACCCCACAGGATGGCTACACCTTC
CDR3 protein: CSATPQDGYTF

V gene: TRBV14
D gene: NA
J gene: TRBJ1-1
clone size: many
CDR3 DNA: TGTGCCAGCAGCCACCTCCTGAACACTGAAGCTTTCTTT
CDR3 protein: CASSHLLNTEAFF

V gene: TRBV6-1
D gene: NA
J gene: TRBJ1-3
clone size: few
CDR3 DNA: TGTGCCAGCAGTGGACACCTCTCTGGAAACACCATATATTTT
CDR3 protein: CASSGHLSGNTIYF

V gene: TRBV4-1
D gene: NA
J gene: TRBJ2-1
clone size: few
CDR3 DNA: TGCGCCAGCAGCCAAGGACCTAGCCGCAATGAGCAGTTCTTC
CDR3 protein: CASSQGPSRNEQFF

V gene: TRBV6-1
D gene: NA
J gene: TRBJ2-5
clone size: many
CDR3 DNA: TGTGCCAGCAGTGAAGCAGGTCTAGGGGGAAAAGAGACCCAGTACTTC
CDR3 protein: CASSEAGLGGKETQYF

V gene: TRBV11-3
D gene: NA
J gene: TRBJ2-2
clone size: many
CDR3 DNA: TGTGCCACAAGGACGAACACCGGGGAGCTGTTTTTT
CDR3 protein: CATRTNTGELFF

V gene: TRBV20-1
D gene: NA
J gene: TRBJ1-6
clone size: many
CDR3 DNA: TGCAGTGCTAGAGGAGGGGACCGCACCGTCACCCTCCACTTT
CDR3 protein: CSARGGDRTVTLHF

V gene: TRBV6-2/TRBV6-3
D gene: NA
J gene: TRBJ1-6
clone size: few
CDR3 DNA: TGTGCCAGCAGACCGGGTAATTCACCCCTCCACTTT
CDR3 protein: CASRPGNSPLHF

V gene: TRBV19
D gene: NA
J gene: TRBJ2-7
clone size: few
CDR3 DNA: TGTGCCAGTAGTTCCTCAGGGGTCACCTGCTACGAGCAGTACTTC
CDR3 protein: CASSSSGVTCYEQYF

V gene: TRBV27
D gene: NA
J gene: TRBJ1-1
clone size: few
CDR3 DNA: TGTGCCAGCAGTTACCAGGGGCAAGCTTTCTTT
CDR3 protein: CASSYQGQAFF

V gene: TRBV12-3/TRBV12-4
D gene: NA
J gene: TRBJ2-2
clone size: many
CDR3 DNA: TGTGCCAGCAGTACCCGCCGTATTAACACCGGGGAGCTGTTTTTT
CDR3 protein: CASSTRRINTGELFF

V gene: TRBV18
D gene: NA
J gene: TRBJ1-6
clone size: many
CDR3 DNA: TGTGCCAGCTCACCCAGCTATAATTCACCCCTCCACTTT
CDR3 protein: CASSPSYNSPLHF

V gene: TRBV3-1
D gene: NA
J gene: TRBJ2-5
clone size: few
CDR3 DNA: TGTGCCAGCAGTCCCACCGGGAGAACAGGGACCCAGTACTTC
CDR3 protein: CASSPTGRTGTQYF

V gene: TRBV3-1
D gene: NA
J gene: TRBJ1-1
clone size: many
CDR3 DNA: TGTGCCAGCAGCTATGCCCAGCCTGGAACTGAAGCTTTCTTT
CDR3 protein: CASSYAQPGTEAFF

V gene: TRBV3-1
D gene: NA
J gene: TRBJ1-1
clone size: many
CDR3 DNA: TGTGCCAGCAGCCAAGCAAGGGGGTCTGAAGCTTTCTTT
CDR3 protein: CASSQARGSEAFF

V gene: TRBV5-5
D gene: NA
J gene: TRBJ2-3
clone size: many
CDR3 DNA: TGTGCCAGCAGCCTGGGACCCACCGGAGCAGATACGCAGTATTTT
CDR3 protein: CASSLGPTGADTQYF

V gene: TRBV2
D gene: NA
J gene: TRBJ2-7
clone size: NA
CDR3 DNA: TGTGCCAGCAGTGACAGGGATGCCGAGCAGTACTTC
CDR3 protein: CASSDRDAEQYF

V gene: TRBV20-1
D gene: TRBD2
J gene: TRBJ2-3
clone size: few
CDR3 DNA: TGCAGTGCCACGCCAACTAGCGGGTACACAGATACGCAGTATTTT
CDR3 protein: CSATPTSGYTDTQYF

V gene: TRBV7-8
D gene: NA
J gene: TRBJ1-1
clone size: many
CDR3 DNA: TGTGCCAGCAGCTTGGACAGACGGAACACTGAAGCTTTCTTT
CDR3 protein: CASSLDRRNTEAFF

V gene: TRBV7-9
D gene: NA
J gene: TRBJ1-2
clone size: NA
CDR3 DNA: TGTGCCAGCAGCCTGGGTCCTCGGGGCACCTTC
CDR3 protein: CASSLGPRGTF

V gene: TRBV12-3/TRBV12-4
D gene: TRBD2
J gene: TRBJ2-2
clone size: few
CDR3 DNA: TGTGCCAGCAGTTTAACTAGCGGGGGCCTGAACACCGGGGAGCTGTTTTTT
CDR3 protein: CASSLTSGGLNTGELFF